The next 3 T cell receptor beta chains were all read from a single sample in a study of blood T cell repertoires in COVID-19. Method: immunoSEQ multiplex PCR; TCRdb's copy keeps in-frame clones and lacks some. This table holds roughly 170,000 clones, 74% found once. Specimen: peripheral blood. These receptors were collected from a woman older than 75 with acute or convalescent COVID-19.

This CDR3 reads CASSISTGGETQYF. For the CDR3, the DNA is TGTGCCAGTAGTATCTCTACAGGGGGGGAGACCCAGTACTTC. The V and J genes are TRBV19 and TRBJ2-5; 8 nucleotides line up with TRBD1. Germline V gives CDR1 LNHDA, CDR2 SQIVND (reference sequence). The CDR3 totals 14 residues. V dropped 3 bases and J dropped 5; count of bases not matched to a gene: 5.

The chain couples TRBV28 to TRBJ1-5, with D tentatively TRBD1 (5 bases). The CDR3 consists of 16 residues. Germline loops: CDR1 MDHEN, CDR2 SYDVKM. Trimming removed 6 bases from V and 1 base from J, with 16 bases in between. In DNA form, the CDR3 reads TGTGCCAGCAGCCTCAACTTGGGGGGGAGCAATCAGCCCCAGCATTTT. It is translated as CASSLNLGGSNQPQHF.

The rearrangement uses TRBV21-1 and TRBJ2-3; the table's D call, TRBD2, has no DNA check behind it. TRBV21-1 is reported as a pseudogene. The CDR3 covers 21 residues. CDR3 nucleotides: TGTGCCAGCAGCAAAGCGCTTACTACGGGAGAGCCTCCTGGTAGCACAGATACGCAGTATTTT. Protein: CASSKALTTGEPPGSTDTQYF.